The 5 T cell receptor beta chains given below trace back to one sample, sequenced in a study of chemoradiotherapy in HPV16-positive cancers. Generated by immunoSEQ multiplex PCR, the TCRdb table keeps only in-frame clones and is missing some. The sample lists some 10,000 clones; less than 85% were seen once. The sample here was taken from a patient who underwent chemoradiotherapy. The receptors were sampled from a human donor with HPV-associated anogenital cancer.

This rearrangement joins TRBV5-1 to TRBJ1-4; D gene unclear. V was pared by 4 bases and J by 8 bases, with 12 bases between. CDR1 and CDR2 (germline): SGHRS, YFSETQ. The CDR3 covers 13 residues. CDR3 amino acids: CASSGSEGEKLFF. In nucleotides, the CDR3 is TGCGCCAGCAGCGGCTCCGAGGGAGAAAAACTGTTTTTT.

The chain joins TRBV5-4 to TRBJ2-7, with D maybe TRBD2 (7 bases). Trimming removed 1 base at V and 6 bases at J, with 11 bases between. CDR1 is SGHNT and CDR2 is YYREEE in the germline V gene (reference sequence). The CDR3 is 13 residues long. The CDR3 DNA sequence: TGTGCCAGCAGCTTGAGGGGGGGGTTCGAGCAGTACTTC. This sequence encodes CASSLRGGFEQYF.

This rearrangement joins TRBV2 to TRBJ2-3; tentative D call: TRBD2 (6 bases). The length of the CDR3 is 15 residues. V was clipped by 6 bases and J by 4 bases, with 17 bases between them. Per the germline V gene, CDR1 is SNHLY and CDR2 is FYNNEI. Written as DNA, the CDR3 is TGTGCCAGCAGGGAGAATGGGGGGTTTCCAGATACGCAGTATTTT. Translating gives CASRENGGFPDTQYF.

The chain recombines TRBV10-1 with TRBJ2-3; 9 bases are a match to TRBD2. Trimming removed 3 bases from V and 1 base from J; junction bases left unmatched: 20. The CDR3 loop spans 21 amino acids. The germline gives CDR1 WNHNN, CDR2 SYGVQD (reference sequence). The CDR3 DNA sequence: TGCGCCAGCAGTGAACTTCGACTTGGAGCGGGAGGTCTTTTTCGCACAGATACGCAGTATTTT. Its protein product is CASSELRLGAGGLFRTDTQYF.

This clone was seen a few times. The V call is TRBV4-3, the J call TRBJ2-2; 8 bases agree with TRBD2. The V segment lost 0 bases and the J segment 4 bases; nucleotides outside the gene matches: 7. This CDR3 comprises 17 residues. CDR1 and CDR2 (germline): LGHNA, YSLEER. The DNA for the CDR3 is TGCGCCAGCAGCCAAGATCCCCCGGGAGGGGTCACCGGGGAGCTGTTTTTT. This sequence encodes CASSQDPPGGVTGELFF.